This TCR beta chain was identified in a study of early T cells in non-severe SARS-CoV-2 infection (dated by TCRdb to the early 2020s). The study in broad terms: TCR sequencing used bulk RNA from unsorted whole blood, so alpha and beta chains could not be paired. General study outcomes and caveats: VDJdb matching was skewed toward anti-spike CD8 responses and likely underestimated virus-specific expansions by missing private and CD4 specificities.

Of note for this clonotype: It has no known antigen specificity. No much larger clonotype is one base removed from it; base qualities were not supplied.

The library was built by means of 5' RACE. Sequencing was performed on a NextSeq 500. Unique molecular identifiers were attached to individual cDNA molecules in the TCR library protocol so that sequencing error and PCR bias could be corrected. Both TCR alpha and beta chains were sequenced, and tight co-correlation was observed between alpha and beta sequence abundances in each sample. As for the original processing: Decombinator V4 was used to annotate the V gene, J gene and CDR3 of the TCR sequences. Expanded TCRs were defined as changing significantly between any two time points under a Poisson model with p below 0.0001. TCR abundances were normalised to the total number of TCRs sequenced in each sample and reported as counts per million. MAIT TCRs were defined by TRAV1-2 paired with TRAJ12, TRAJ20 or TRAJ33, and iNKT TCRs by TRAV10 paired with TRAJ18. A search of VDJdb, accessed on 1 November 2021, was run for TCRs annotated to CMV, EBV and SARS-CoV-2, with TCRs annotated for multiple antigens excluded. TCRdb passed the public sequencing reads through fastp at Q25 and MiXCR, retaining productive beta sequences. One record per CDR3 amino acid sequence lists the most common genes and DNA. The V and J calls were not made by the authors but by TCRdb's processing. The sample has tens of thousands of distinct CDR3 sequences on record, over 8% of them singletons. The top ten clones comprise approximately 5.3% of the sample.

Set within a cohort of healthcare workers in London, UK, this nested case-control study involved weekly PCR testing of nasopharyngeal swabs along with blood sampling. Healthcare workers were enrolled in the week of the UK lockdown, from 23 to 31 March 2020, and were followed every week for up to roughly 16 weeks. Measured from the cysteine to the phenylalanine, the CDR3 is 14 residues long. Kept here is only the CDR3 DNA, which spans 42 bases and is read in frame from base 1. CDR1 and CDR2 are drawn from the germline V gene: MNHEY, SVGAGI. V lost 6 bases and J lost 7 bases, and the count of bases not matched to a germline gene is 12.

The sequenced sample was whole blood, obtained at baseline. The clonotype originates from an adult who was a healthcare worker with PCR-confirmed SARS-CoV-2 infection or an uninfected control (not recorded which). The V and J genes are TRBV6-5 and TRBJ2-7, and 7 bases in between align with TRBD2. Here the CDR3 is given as CASSPGLLEREQYF. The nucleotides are TGTGCCAGCAGCCCGGGACTACTTGAGCGGGAGCAGTACTTC.